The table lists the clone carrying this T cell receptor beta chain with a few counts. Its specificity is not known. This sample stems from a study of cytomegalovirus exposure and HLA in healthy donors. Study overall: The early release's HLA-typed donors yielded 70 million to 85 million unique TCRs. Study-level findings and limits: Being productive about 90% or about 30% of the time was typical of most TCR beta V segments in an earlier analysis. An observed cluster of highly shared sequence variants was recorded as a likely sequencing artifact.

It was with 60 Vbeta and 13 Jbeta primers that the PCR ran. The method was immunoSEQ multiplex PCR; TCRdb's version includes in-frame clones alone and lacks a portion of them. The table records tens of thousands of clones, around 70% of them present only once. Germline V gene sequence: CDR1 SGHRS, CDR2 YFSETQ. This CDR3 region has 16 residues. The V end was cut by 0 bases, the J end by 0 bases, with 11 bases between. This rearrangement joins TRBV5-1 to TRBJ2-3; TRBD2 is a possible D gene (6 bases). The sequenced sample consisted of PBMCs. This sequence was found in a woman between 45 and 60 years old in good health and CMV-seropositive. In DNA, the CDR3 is TGCGCCAGCAGCTTGGCCGGACGGGGGAGCACAGATACGCAGTATTTT. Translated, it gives CASSLAGRGSTDTQYF.